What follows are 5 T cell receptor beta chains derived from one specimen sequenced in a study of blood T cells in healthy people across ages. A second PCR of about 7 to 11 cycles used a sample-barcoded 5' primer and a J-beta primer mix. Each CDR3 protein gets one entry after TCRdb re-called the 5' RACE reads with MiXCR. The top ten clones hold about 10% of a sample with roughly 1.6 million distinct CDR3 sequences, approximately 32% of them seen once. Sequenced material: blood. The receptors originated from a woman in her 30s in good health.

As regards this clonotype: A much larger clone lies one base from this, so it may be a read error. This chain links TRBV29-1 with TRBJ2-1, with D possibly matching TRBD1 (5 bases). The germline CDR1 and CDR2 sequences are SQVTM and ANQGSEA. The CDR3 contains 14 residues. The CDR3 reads CGVESPGSVNEQFF. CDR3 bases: TGCGGCGTTGAATCTCCAGGGTCGGTGAATGAGCAGTTCTTC.

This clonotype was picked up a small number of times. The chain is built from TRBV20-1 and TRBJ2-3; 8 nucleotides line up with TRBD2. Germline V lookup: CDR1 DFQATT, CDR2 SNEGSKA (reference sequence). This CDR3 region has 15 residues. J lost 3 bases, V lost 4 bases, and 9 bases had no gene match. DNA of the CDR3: TGCAGTGCTATTGGGGCGGGGGGTAGTACAGATACGCAGTATTTT. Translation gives CSAIGAGGSTDTQYF.

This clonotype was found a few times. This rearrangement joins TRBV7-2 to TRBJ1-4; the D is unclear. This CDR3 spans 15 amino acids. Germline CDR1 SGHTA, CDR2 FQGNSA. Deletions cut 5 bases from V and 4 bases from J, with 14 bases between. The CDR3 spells CASSDRPGSNEKLFF. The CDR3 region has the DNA TGTGCCAGCAGCGACCGTCCCGGGAGTAATGAAAAACTGTTTTTT.

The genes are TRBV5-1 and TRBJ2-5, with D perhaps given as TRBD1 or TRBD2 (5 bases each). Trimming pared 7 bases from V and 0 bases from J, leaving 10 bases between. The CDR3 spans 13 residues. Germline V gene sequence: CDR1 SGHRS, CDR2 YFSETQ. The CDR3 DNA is TGCGCCAGCTGTAGGGGAGACCAAGAGACCCAGTACTTC. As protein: CASCRGDQETQYF.

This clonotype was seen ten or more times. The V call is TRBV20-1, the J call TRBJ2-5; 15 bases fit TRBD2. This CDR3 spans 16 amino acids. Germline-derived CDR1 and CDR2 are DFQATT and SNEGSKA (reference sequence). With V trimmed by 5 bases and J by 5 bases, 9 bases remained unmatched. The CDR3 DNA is TGCAGTGCTGGCCTCGGGACTAGCGGGGGGCGGGAGACCCAGTACTTC. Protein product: CSAGLGTSGGRETQYF.